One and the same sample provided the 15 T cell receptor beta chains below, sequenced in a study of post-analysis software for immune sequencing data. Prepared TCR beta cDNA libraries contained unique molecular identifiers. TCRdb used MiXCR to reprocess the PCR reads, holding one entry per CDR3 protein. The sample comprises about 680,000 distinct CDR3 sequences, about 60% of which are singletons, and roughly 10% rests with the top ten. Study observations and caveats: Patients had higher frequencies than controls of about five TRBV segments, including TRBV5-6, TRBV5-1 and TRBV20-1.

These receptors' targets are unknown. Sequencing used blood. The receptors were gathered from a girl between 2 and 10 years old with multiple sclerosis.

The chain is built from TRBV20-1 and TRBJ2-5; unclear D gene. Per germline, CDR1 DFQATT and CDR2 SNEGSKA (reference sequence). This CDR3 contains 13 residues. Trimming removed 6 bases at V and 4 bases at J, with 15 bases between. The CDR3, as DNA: TGCAGTGCCCTCAACCAGGCACGAGAGACCCAGTACTTC. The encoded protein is CSALNQARETQYF.

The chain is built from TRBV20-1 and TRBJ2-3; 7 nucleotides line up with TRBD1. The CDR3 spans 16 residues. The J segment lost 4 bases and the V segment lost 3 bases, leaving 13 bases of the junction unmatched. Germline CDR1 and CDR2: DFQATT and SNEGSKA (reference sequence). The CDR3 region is CSARYLRDSLADTQYF. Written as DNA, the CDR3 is TGCAGTGCTAGGTATCTTCGGGACAGTCTCGCAGATACGCAGTATTTT.

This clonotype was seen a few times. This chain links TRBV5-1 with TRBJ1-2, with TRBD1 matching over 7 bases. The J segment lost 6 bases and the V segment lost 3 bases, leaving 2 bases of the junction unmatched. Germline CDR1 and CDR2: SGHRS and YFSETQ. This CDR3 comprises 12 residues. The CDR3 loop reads CASSSTGDGYTF. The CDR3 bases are TGCGCCAGCAGCTCCACAGGGGATGGCTACACCTTC.

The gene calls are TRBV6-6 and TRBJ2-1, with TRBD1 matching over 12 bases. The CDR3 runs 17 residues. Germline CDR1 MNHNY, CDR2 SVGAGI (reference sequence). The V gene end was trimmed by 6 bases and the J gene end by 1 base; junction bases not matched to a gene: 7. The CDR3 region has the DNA TGTGCCAGCAGCCCAGGGACAGGGGGCGCTTCCTACAATGAGCAGTTCTTC. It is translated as CASSPGTGGASYNEQFF.

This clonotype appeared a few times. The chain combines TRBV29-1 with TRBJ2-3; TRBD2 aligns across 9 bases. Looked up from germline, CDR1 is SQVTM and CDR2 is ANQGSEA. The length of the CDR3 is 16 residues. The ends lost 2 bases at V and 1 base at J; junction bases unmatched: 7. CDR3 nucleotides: TGCAGCGTTGAAAGGGAGCGGGGGGACCGCACAGATACGCAGTATTTT. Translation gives CSVERERGDRTDTQYF.

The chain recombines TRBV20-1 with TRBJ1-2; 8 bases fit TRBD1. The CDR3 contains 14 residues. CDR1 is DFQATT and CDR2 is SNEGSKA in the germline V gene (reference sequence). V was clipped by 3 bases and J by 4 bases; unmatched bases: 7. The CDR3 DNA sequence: TGCAGTGCTAGGGCAGGGGGCGAGGTCTATGGCTACACCTTC. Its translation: CSARAGGEVYGYTF.

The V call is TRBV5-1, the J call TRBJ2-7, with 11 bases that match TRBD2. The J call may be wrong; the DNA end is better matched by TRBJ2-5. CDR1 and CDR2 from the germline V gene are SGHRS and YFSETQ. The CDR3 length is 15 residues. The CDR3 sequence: CASSSPSGRRETQYF. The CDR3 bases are TGCGCCAGCAGCTCCCCTAGCGGGAGGAGGGAGACCCAGTACTTC.

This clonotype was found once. The CDR3 sequence: CASSPTRFGYTF. The CDR3 DNA reads as TGTGCCAGCAGTCCGACAAGGTTTGGCTACACCTTC. The V and J genes are TRBV12-3 or TRBV12-4 and TRBJ1-2; no reliable D call. The CDR3 covers 12 residues. The V and J ends lost 5 bases and 7 bases respectively, with 11 bases between them.

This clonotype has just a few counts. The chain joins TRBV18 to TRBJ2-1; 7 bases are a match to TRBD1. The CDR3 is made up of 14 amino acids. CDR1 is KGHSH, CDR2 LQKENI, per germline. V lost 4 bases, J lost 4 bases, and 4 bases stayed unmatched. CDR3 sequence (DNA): TGTGCCAGCTCACTCCGGGACAGATACAATGAGCAGTTCTTC. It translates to CASSLRDRYNEQFF.

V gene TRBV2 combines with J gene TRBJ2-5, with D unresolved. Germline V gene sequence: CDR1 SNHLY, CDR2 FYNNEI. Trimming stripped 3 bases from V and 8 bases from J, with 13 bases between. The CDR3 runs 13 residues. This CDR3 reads CASSEVASGTQYF. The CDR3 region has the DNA TGTGCCAGCAGTGAGGTGGCTAGTGGCACCCAGTACTTC.

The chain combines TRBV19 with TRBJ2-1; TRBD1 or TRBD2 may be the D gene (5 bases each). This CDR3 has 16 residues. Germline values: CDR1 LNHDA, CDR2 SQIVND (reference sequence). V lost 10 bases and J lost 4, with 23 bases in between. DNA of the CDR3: TGTGCCACCCATGGGCGGAAATCAGAGGGGTACAATGAGCAGTTCTTC. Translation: CATHGRKSEGYNEQFF.

This CDR3 reads CASSYSREGRGNEQFF. The CDR3 nucleotides read TGTGCCAGCAGTTACTCGAGAGAGGGCAGAGGCAATGAGCAGTTCTTC. V and J are TRBV6-6 and TRBJ2-1; the D gene is possibly TRBD2 (5 bases). CDR1 and CDR2 (germline): MNHNY, SVGAGI (reference sequence). V was shortened by 0 bases and J by 6 bases, with 15 bases between the two germline ends. The CDR3 is made up of 16 amino acids.

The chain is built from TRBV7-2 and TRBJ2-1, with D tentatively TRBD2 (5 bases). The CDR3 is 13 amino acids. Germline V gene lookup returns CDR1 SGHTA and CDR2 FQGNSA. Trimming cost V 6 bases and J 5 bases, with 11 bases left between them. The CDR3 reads CASRSSDHNEQFF. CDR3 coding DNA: TGTGCCAGCAGGAGTAGCGACCACAATGAGCAGTTCTTC.

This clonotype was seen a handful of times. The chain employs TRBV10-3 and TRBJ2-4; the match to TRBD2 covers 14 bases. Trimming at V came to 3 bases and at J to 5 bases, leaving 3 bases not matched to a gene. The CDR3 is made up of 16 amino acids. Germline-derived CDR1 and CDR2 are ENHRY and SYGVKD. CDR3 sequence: CAISDPGLAGENIQYF. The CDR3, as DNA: TGTGCCATCAGTGATCCGGGACTAGCGGGAGAAAACATTCAGTACTTC.

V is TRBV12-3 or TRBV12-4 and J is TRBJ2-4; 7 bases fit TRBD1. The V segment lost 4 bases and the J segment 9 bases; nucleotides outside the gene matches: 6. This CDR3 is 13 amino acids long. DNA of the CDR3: TGTGCCAGCAGTTCTAGGGGGCAGGGCATTCAGTACTTC. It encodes CASSSRGQGIQYF.